This T cell receptor (beta chain) emerged from a study of CD8+CD57+ T cells in acquired aplastic anemia (dated by TCRdb to the late 2010s). Context from the whole study: On average, sorted CD4+ and CD8+ cells yielded around 3.4 ug of extracted DNA, with a range of about 0.18 to 30 ug. CD8+CD57+ expansion was defined as frequency above the mean frequency observed in healthy subjects.

Patients chosen for sequencing had shown expansion of CD8+CD57+ cells by flow cytometry. Severe acquired aplastic anemia was diagnosed in all patients according to International Study of Aplastic Anemia and Agranulocytosis and Camitta criteria. No patient had received any therapy when blood was sampled. In this study, sorted CD4+ and CD8+ T cells from the blood of healthy subjects and of severe aplastic anemia patients had their TCR repertoires deep-sequenced. In the USA, patient enrollment took place under clinicaltrials.gov protocols 00001620, 01623167, 00001397, 00071045, 00081523 and 00961064. Ficoll-Paque density gradient centrifugation was used to isolate peripheral blood mononuclear cells. Before DNA extraction, CD4+ and CD8+ T cells were sorted by FACS or by magnetic beads. The full study reports these points: Although 25 to 30 CD8+ CDR3 sequences were shared by patients and controls, these sequences appeared highly expressed in patients and within the immunodominant clones of patients. No significant difference in CD8+ Simpson's diversity was found between patients and healthy controls (P=0.060).

Profiling of TCR beta VDJ combinations and CDR3 sequences used genomic DNA as the template. An Illumina HiSeq 2000 was the platform used for TCR repertoire sequencing. Per the original workflow: TRBV/TRBJ rearrangement plots, CDR3 size and DJ length profiles, and Simpson's diversity index were used to assess repertoires. The immunodominant clone was defined as the most abundant DNA sequence in deep sequencing data. CDR3 amino acid sequences were screened for sharing across subjects and were compared with published repertoires and the VDJdb database. In-frame beta chains were kept once TCRdb had trimmed the public reads at Q25 with fastp and called clones with MiXCR. Each record represents a unique CDR3 protein, reported with the most common genes and DNA among its rows. These V and J calls derive from TCRdb rather than the authors' analysis. For this sample there are 50,000 or so distinct CDR3 sequences; around 57% appear just once. The top ten clones comprise 15% to 20% of the sample.

In the case of this clonotype: Its antigen remains undetermined. Nothing much larger sits one base from this clone, and base qualities are not available.

The V end gives up 4 bases and the J end 4 bases, leaving 6 bases in the junction not matched to a gene. The CDR3, from cysteine to phenylalanine, totals 14 residues. Only CDR3 DNA remains: 42 bases, in frame from the first base. From a lookup of the germline V gene (reference sequence), CDR1 and CDR2 are LNHDA and SQIVND. Sequenced material: sorted CD4+, CD8+, or CD8+CD57+ T cells (not recorded which) from PBMCs. This receptor was obtained from a human donor with aplastic anemia. The chain links TRBV19 with TRBJ1-2; 7 central nucleotides agree with TRBD1. The DNA sequence reads TGTGCCAGTAGTAAACCGGGACAGCCCTATGGCTACACCTTC. Its protein is CASSKPGQPYGYTF.